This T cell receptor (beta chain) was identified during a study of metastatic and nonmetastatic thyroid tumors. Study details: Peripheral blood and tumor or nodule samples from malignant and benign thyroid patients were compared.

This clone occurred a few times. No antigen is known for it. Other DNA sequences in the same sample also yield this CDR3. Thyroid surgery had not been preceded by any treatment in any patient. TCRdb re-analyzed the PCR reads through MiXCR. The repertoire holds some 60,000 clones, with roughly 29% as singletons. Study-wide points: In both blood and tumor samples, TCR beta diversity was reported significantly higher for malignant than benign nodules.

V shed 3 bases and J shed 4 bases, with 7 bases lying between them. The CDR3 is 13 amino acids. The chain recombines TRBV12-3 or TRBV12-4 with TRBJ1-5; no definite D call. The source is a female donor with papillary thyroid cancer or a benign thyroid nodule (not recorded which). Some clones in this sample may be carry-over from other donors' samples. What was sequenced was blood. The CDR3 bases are TGTGCCAGCAGTTTTTCCAGGAATCAGCCCCAGCATTTT. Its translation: CASSFSRNQPQHF.